The T cell receptor beta chain described here comes from a study of cytomegalovirus exposure and HLA in healthy donors. Study-wide results and caveats: The study labeled fewer than 200 TCR beta chains cytomegalovirus-associated. High specificity and sensitivity for cytomegalovirus status were reported for the classifier. Highly shared sequence variants in one cluster were likely a sequencing artifact.

Of note for this clone: Its antigen is unidentified.

Trimming removed 4 bases from V and 5 bases from J; junction bases left unmatched: 5. This CDR3 spans 15 amino acids. Per the germline V gene, CDR1 is SGHNT and CDR2 is YENEEA. PCR involved 60 Vbeta and 13 Jbeta primers. Clones were sequenced by immunoSEQ multiplex PCR, and TCRdb holds only the in-frame ones, with some missing. This table holds more than 150,000 clones, less than 90% found once. This chain uses TRBV11-3 with TRBJ2-1; 10 bases agree with TRBD2. Sequenced: PBMCs. The origin of this receptor is a boy aged 10-17 years in good health and CMV-seronegative. CDR3 amino acids: CASSSGLAFDNEQFF. CDR3 coding DNA: TGTGCCAGCAGCTCGGGACTAGCGTTTGACAATGAGCAGTTCTTC.